The clone carrying this T cell receptor beta chain turned up a few times. Its target is unknown. This specimen belongs to a study of response to subunit inactivated influenza vaccine. Regarding the study as a whole: The authors offered the suggestion that each seasonal influenza vaccination recruits few new T cells.

TCRdb reprocessed the RT-PCR reads via MiXCR and lists one record per CDR3 protein. This table holds hundreds of thousands of distinct CDR3 sequences, approximately 12% found once. Germline CDR1 reads SGHRS; CDR2 reads YFSETQ. CDR3 length: 16 residues. Trimming removed 4 bases from V and 2 bases from J; junction bases left unmatched: 8. Material: PBMCs from blood, obtained about 6 weeks after vaccination. The chain recombines TRBV5-1 with TRBJ1-1; 10 bases agree with TRBD1. The sequence came from a man aged 50 or older who received an inactivated influenza vaccine. Here the CDR3 reads CASSTGQGSLNTEAFF. CDR3 nucleotides: TGCGCCAGCAGCACGGGACAGGGGAGTCTTAACACTGAAGCTTTCTTT.